This T cell receptor (beta chain) came from a study of shared clonotypes between healthy human individuals. The count of this clone is one. The assay was immunoSEQ multiplex PCR, and TCRdb's table has in-frame clones only and misses some. The profile shows 550,000 to 600,000 clones, roughly 98% of them singletons. The CDR3 contains 15 residues. Trimming pared 3 bases from V and 0 bases from J, leaving 9 bases between. CDR1 SEHNR and CDR2 FQNEAQ come from the germline V gene (reference sequence). CD8 cells classed as naive were CD45RO-negative and positively selected for CCR7, excluding terminally differentiated effector memory CD45RA+ cells.

The V gene is TRBV7-9, the J gene TRBJ2-1, with D possibly matching TRBD1 (5 bases). This clonotype was obtained from a man aged 25-45 years in good health. The material sequenced was naive CD8+ T cells sorted from blood. Here the CDR3 DNA reads TGTGCCAGCAGCTTTTTAGACAGCTCCTACAATGAGCAGTTCTTC. Protein sequence: CASSFLDSSYNEQFF.